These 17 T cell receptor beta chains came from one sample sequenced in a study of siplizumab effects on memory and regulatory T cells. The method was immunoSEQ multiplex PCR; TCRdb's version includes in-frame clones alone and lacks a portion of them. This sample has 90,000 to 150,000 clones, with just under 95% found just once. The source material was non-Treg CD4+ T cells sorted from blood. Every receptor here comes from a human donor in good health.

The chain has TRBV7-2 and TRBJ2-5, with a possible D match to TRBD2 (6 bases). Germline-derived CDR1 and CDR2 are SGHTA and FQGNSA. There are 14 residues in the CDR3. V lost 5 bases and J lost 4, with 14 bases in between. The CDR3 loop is CASSLTSMVETQYF. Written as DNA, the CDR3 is TGTGCCAGCAGCCTCACTAGCATGGTAGAGACCCAGTACTTC.

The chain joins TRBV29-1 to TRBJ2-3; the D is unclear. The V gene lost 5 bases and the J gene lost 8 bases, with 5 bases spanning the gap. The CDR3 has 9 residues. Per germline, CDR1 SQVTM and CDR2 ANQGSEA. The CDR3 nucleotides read TGCAGCGTTCCGGGTACGCAGTATTTT. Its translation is CSVPGTQYF.

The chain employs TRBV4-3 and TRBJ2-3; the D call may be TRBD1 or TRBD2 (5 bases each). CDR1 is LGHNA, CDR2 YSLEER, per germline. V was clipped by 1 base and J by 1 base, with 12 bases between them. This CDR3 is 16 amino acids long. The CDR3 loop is CASSQGGEGGTDTQYF. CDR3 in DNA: TGCGCCAGCAGCCAAGGAGGGGAAGGTGGCACAGATACGCAGTATTTT.

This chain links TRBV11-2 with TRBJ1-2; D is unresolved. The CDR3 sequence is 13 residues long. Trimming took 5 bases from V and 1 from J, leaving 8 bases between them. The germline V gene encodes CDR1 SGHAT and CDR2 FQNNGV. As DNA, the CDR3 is TGTGCCAGCAGCCCGGGTCATAACTATGGCTACACCTTC. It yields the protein CASSPGHNYGYTF.

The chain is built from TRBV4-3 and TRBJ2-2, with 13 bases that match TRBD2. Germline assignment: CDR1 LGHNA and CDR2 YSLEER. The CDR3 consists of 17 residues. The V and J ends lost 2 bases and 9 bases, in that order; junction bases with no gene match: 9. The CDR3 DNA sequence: TGCGCCAGCAGCCAAAAGACTAGCGGGGGGCAAGGGAGGGAGCTGTTTTTT. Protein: CASSQKTSGGQGRELFF.

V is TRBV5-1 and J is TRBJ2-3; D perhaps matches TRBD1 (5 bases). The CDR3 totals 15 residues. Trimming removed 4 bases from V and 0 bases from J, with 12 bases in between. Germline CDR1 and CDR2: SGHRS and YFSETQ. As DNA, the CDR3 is TGCGCCAGCAGCCGGACACCCACAAGCACAGATACGCAGTATTTT. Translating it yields CASSRTPTSTDTQYF.

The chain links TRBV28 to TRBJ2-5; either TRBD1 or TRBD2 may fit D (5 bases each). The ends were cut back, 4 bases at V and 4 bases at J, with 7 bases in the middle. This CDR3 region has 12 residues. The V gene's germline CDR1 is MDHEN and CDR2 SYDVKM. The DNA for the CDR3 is TGTGCCAGCAGTTCCGGGGCAGAGACCCAGTACTTC. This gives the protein CASSSGAETQYF. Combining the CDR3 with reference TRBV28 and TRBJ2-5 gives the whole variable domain DVKVTQSSRYLVKRTGEKVFLECVQDMDHENMFWYRQDPGLGLRLIYFSYDVKMKEKGDIPEGYSVSREKKERFSLILESASTNQTSMYLCASSSGAETQYFGPGTRLLVL.

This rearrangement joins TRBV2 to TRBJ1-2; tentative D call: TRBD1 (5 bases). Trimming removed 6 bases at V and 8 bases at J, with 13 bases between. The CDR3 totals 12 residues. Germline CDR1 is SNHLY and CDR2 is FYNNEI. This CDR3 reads CASRRQGLGYTF. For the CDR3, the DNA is TGTGCCAGCAGACGGCAGGGTTTAGGCTACACCTTC.

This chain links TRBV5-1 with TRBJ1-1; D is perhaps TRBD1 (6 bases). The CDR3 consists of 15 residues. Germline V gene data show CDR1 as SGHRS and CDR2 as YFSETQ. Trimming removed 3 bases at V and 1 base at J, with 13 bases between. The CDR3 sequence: CASSSAGVRNTEAFF. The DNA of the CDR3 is TGCGCCAGCAGCTCAGCAGGGGTTAGGAACACTGAAGCTTTCTTT.

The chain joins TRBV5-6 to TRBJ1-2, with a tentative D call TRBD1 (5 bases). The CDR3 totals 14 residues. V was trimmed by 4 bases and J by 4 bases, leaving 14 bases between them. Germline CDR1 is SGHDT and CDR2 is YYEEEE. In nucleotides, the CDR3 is TGTGCCAGCAGCCCTTCTACAGGATCCTATGGCTACACCTTC. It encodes CASSPSTGSYGYTF.

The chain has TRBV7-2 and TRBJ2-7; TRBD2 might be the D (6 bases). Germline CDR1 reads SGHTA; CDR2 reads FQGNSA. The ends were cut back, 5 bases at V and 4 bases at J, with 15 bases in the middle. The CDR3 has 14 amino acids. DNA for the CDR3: TGTGCCAGCAGCACCCAACTAGCCCCTTACGAGCAGTACTTC. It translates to CASSTQLAPYEQYF.

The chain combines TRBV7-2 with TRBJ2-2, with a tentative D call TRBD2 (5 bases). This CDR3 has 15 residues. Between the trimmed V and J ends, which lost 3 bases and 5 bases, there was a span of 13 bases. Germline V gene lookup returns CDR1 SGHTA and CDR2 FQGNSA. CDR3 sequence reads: CASSFRGTGTGELFF. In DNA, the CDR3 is TGTGCCAGCAGCTTCCGGGGAACGGGGACCGGGGAGCTGTTTTTT.

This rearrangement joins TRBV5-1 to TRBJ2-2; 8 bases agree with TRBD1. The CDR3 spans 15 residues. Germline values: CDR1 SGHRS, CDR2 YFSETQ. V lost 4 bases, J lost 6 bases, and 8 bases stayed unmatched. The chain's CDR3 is CASSLFGDRSGELFF. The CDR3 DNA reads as TGCGCCAGCAGCCTGTTTGGGGACAGGTCCGGGGAGCTGTTTTTT. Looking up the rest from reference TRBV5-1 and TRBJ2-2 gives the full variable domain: KAGVTQTPRYLIKTRGQQVTLSCSPISGHRSVSWYQQTPGQGLQFLFEYFSETQRNKGNFPGRFSGRQFSNSRSEMNVSTLELGDSALYLCASSLFGDRSGELFFGEGSRLTVL.

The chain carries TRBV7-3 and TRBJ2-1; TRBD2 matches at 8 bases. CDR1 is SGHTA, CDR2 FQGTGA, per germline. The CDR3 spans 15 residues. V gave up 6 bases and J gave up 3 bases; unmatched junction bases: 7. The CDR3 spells CASRPPGLGYNEQFF. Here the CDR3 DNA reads TGTGCCAGCAGGCCACCGGGACTAGGCTACAATGAGCAGTTCTTC.

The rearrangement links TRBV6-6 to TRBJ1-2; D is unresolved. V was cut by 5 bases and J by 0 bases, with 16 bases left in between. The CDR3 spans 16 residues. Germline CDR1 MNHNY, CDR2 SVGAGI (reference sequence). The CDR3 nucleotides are TGTGCCAGCAGTGGCCGAGCAGGCCCCGCTAACTATGGCTACACCTTC. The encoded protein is CASSGRAGPANYGYTF.

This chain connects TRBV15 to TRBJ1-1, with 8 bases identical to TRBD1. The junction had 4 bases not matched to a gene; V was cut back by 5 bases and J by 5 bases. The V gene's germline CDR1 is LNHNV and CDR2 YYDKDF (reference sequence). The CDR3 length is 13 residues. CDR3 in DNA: TGTGCCACCAGCTACAACAGGGGGACTGAAGCTTTCTTT. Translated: CATSYNRGTEAFF.

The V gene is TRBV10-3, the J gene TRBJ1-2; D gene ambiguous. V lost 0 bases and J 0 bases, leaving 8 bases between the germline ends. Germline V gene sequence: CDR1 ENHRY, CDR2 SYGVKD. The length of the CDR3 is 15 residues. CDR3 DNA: TGTGCCATCAGTGAGTCCGGCAGCTCTAACTATGGCTACACCTTC. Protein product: CAISESGSSNYGYTF.